The rows below give T cell receptor beta chains drawn from one sample of a study of lymphopenia after photon versus proton radiotherapy. Profiled with immunoSEQ multiplex PCR; TCRdb holds only in-frame clones, not every one. Here the sample spans about 4,900 clones, 88% being singletons. The material was peripheral blood, obtained from a patient treated with photon-based radiotherapy. The receptors shown here come from an older man with cholangiocarcinoma. Both conserved end residues are part of each CDR3. The D gene is left open where the match is weak. The size of a clone is reported for some rows only, either as once, few or many, or as a class for expanded clones.

-	TRBV5-1	TRBD1	TRBJ2-1	TGCGCCAGCAGCTTGCCCACAGGGGGCGGTGAGCAGTTCTTC	CASSLPTGGGEQFF
-	TRBV2	TRBD1	TRBJ1-1	TGTGCCAGCAGTCGAAGGACAGGCGGGAACACTGAAGCTTTCTTT	CASSRRTGGNTEAFF
-	TRBV6-1	-	TRBJ1-2	TGTGCCAGCAGTGAAAGGGGGGGTACTAATGGCTACACCTTC	CASSERGGTNGYTF
few	TRBV5-1	-	TRBJ1-2	TGCGCCAGCAGCTTAGGCAGCCCGGCATATGGCTACACCTTC	CASSLGSPAYGYTF
-	TRBV2	-	TRBJ1-5	TGTGCCACCTCCCGGGAGCGCAATCAGCCCCAGCATTTT	CATSRERNQPQHF
-	TRBV18	-	TRBJ1-4	TGTGCCAGCTCACCAACTAATGAAAAACTGTTTTTT	CASSPTNEKLFF
-	TRBV5-6	TRBD1	TRBJ2-2	TGTGCCAGCAGCATGACAGGGGGCGCGGACAGCACCGGGGAGCTGTTTTTT	CASSMTGGADSTGELFF
-	TRBV5-1	TRBD1	TRBJ2-3	TGCGCCAGCAGCCTAGGGACAGTCACAGATACGCAGTATTTT	CASSLGTVTDTQYF
-	TRBV6-1	-	TRBJ1-5	TGTGCCGGCAAAGCGAGTGCCGATCAGCCCCAGCATTTT	CAGKASADQPQHF
-	TRBV10-2	-	TRBJ2-3	TGCGCCAGCAGAGGGGGTCAGGGTTCAGATACGCAGTATTTT	CASRGGQGSDTQYF
-	TRBV29-1	-	TRBJ1-1	TGCAGCGTGACAGCAATGAACACTGAAGCTTTCTTT	CSVTAMNTEAFF
-	TRBV10-3	-	TRBJ1-2	TGTGCCATCAGTGGAGTGTATGGCTACACCTTC	CAISGVYGYTF
-	TRBV2	-	TRBJ1-2	TGTGCCAGCAAAAGGGACCTTAACTATGGCTACACCTTC	CASKRDLNYGYTF
few	TRBV5-1	-	TRBJ2-7	TGCGCCAGCAGCTTGGTTGACAGCAGCTCCTACGAGCAGTACTTC	CASSLVDSSSYEQYF
-	TRBV5-1	-	TRBJ2-5	TGCGCCAGCAGCTTGGATCCGAAACAAGAGACCCAGTACTTC	CASSLDPKQETQYF
-	TRBV6-1	-	TRBJ2-7	TGTGCCAGCGGCGAGGGACACGTAGGCTACGAGCAGTACTTC	CASGEGHVGYEQYF
-	TRBV5-1	-	TRBJ1-1	TGCGCCAGCAGCTTGGACAGCCTTACTGAAGCTTTCTTT	CASSLDSLTEAFF
-	TRBV27	TRBD1	TRBJ1-2	TGTGCCAGCGGAGACAGGGCGGATGGCTACACCTTC	CASGDRADGYTF
-	TRBV11-2	TRBD1	TRBJ1-4	TGTGCCAGCAGCTCGGGACAGGGGGCGCTTTTCCCCGGACTGTTTTTT	CASSSGQGALFPGLFF
-	TRBV27	-	TRBJ1-2	TGTGCCAGCAGTTTAACGTGGGAACGGCCTAACTATGGCTACACCTTC	CASSLTWERPNYGYTF
-	TRBV6-6	TRBD1	TRBJ1-2	TGTGCCAGCAGGACAGGGACAGGCCTGAAGAGCGGCTACACCTTC	CASRTGTGLKSGYTF
-	TRBV27	-	TRBJ1-6	TGTGCCAGCAGTTTATACGGGACGGCTAATTCACCCCTCCACTTT	CASSLYGTANSPLHF
-	TRBV28	TRBD2	TRBJ2-1	TGTGCCAATTCCCCGACTAGCGCGCTTTCTGGTGAGCAGTTCTTC	CANSPTSALSGEQFF
-	TRBV7-9	-	TRBJ1-3	TGTGCCAGCAGCCCCCCGGGGTCCAGCTCTGGAAACACCATATATTTT	CASSPPGSSSGNTIYF
-	TRBV7-9	TRBD2	TRBJ2-1	TGTGCCAGCAGCGTTAGCGGGGGGGCTCTCGAGCAGTTCTTC	CASSVSGGALEQFF
-	TRBV28	-	TRBJ2-5	TGTGCCAGCAGCTCCCCCGGCAGGCAATGGGAGACCCAGTACTTC	CASSSPGRQWETQYF
-	TRBV6-6	TRBD1	TRBJ1-1	TGTGCCAGCAGTTACGAGGGGGCAAACACTGAAGCTTTCTTT	CASSYEGANTEAFF
-	TRBV28	TRBD1	TRBJ2-7	TGTGCCAGCAGTTTCTACAGGGGACCATACGAGCAGTACTTC	CASSFYRGPYEQYF
-	TRBV27	TRBD1	TRBJ1-2	TGTGCCAGCAGTTTATTCTGGACAGGGGTAGGGGATGGCTACACCTTC	CASSLFWTGVGDGYTF
-	TRBV28	-	TRBJ2-7	TGTGCCAGCAGTTCGTACAGGGAAATCCACGAGCAGTACTTC	CASSSYREIHEQYF
-	TRBV5-5	-	TRBJ2-7	-	CASSFGSGLTGEQYF
-	TRBV7-8	TRBD2	TRBJ2-3	TGTGCCAGCAGCCGACTAGCGGGGGGGCAGGATACGCAGTATTTT	CASSRLAGGQDTQYF
-	TRBV18	-	TRBJ1-1	TGTGCCAGCTCACCACAGGGGGGCCCTGACACTGAAGCTTTCTTT	CASSPQGGPDTEAFF
-	TRBV2	-	TRBJ2-3	TGTGCCAGCAGGCTCCAGGGTTACACAGATACGCAGTATTTT	CASRLQGYTDTQYF
-	TRBV5-5	-	TRBJ1-2	TGTGCCAGCAGCTATTTAAGCCCCAGGTTTACTAACTATGGCTACACCTTC	CASSYLSPRFTNYGYTF
-	TRBV19	TRBD1	TRBJ1-5	TGTGCCAGTACGGGACAGGCTAGTCAGCCCCAGCATTTT	CASTGQASQPQHF
-	TRBV6-5	-	TRBJ2-7	TGTGCCAGCAGACGGAAGCAGCCCTGGGAGCAGTACTTC	CASRRKQPWEQYF
-	TRBV5-1	-	TRBJ1-4	TGCGCCAGCAGCCGGGGGGCTGCAACTAATGAAAAACTGTTTTTT	CASSRGAATNEKLFF
-	TRBV18	TRBD1	TRBJ1-6	TGTGCCAGCTCACCAGAGGGGGCCGGATCACCCCTCCACTTT	CASSPEGAGSPLHF
-	TRBV5-1	-	TRBJ2-7	TGCGCCAGCAGCTTAAGAGGGGGCTCCTACGAGCAGTACTTC	CASSLRGGSYEQYF
few	TRBV30	TRBD2	TRBJ2-7	TGTGCCTGGAGTGTACCCGGGGGGTCCTACGAGCAGTACTTC	CAWSVPGGSYEQYF
-	TRBV6-5	-	TRBJ2-7	TGTGCCAGCAGTTACTCGTCGTCAGGGTTTACCTACGAGCAGTACTTC	CASSYSSSGFTYEQYF
-	TRBV2	-	TRBJ2-7	TGTGCCTCCCAGCGGATGGCCGAGCAGTACTTC	CASQRMAEQYF
-	TRBV6-5	-	TRBJ1-1	TGTGCCAGCAGGCGAGATGAACGGGGGAACACTGAAGCTTTCTTT	CASRRDERGNTEAFF
once	TRBV5-1	-	TRBJ1-2	TGCGCCAGCAGCTTGGAGGGACTCCGGGGCTACACCTTC	CASSLEGLRGYTF
-	TRBV4-1	TRBD2	TRBJ2-1	TGCGCCAGCAGGCCCACGGGACTAGCGATCAATGAGCAGTTCTTC	CASRPTGLAINEQFF
-	TRBV6-1	-	TRBJ2-1	TGTGCCAGCAGTGAACACAATGAGCAGTTCTTC	CASSEHNEQFF
-	TRBV6-5	-	TRBJ1-3	TGTACCAGCAGTTACGAGCGCTCTGGAAACACCATATATTTT	CTSSYERSGNTIYF
-	TRBV6-6	-	TRBJ1-5	TGTGCCAGCAGTTACCAACAGGGAGATCAGCCCCAGCATTTT	CASSYQQGDQPQHF
once	TRBV30	-	TRBJ2-7	TGTGCCTGGAGTGCGGTGGAGACAGGTGCCTACGAGCAGTACTTC	CAWSAVETGAYEQYF
once	TRBV6-5	-	TRBJ1-1	TGTGCCAGCATTACTCCCGGGTCTGACACTGAAGCTTTCTTT	CASITPGSDTEAFF
once	TRBV10-3	-	TRBJ2-7	TGTGCCACCCTCAGGTTGGAAGTCTCAAACGAGCAGTACTTC	CATLRLEVSNEQYF
-	TRBV7-9	TRBD2	TRBJ2-7	TGTGCCAGCAGCTTCCACCCAGCCGGACTAGCGGGGGCCTCGCAGTACTTC	CASSFHPAGLAGASQYF
-	TRBV19	-	TRBJ1-5	TGTGCCAGTAGTATGGGGCAGGTGGGCGATCAGCCCCAGCATTTT	CASSMGQVGDQPQHF
-	TRBV7-8	TRBD2	TRBJ2-1	TGTGCCAGCAGCCGACCGGGGGGGCTCTACAATGAGCAGTTCTTC	CASSRPGGLYNEQFF
-	TRBV29-1	TRBD2	TRBJ2-3	TGCAGCGTTGCCGGCCTAGCGGGGGGGGATGGCACAGATACGCAGTATTTT	CSVAGLAGGDGTDTQYF
-	TRBV11-2	-	TRBJ2-5	TGTGCCAGCAGCTTAGATGATGTAATGGGTCGGTGGCAGACCCAGTACTTC	CASSLDDVMGRWQTQYF
-	TRBV7-9	-	TRBJ1-2	TGTGCCAGCAGCCCGGGGGTCTCGAACTATGGCTACACCTTC	CASSPGVSNYGYTF
-	TRBV5-1	-	TRBJ2-3	TGCGCCAGCAGCCTGGCCGGGGCAGGGGACACAGATACGCAGTATTTT	CASSLAGAGDTDTQYF
-	TRBV11-2	TRBD1	TRBJ1-1	TGTGCCAGCAGCCCGACTAGGACAGGGGTGCGGAGCACTGAAGCTTTCTTT	CASSPTRTGVRSTEAFF